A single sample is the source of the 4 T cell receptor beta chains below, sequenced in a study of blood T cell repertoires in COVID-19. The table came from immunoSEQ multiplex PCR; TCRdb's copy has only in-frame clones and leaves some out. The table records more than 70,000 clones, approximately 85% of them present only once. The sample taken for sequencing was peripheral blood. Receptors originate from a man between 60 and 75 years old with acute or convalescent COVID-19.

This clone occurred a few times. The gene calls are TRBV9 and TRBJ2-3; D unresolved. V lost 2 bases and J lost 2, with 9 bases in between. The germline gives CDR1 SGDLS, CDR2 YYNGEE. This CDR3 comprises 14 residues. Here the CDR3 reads CASSVYPTTDTQYF. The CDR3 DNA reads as TGTGCCAGCAGCGTTTATCCTACCACAGATACGCAGTATTTT.

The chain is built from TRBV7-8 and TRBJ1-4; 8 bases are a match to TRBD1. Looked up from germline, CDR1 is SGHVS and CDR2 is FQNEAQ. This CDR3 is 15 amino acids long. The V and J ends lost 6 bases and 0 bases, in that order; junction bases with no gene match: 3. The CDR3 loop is CASSRTGTTNEKLFF. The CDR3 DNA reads TGTGCCAGCAGTCGGACAGGGACAACTAATGAAAAACTGTTTTTT.

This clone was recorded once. Here the CDR3 DNA reads TGTGCCAGCAGCTTGAGGTGGAACACTGAAGCTTTCTTT. Amino acids: CASSLRWNTEAFF. The chain couples TRBV7-3 to TRBJ1-1; unclear D gene. The germline V gene encodes CDR1 SGHTA and CDR2 FQGTGA. The V and J ends lost 3 bases and 1 base respectively, with 6 bases between them. The CDR3 contains 13 residues.

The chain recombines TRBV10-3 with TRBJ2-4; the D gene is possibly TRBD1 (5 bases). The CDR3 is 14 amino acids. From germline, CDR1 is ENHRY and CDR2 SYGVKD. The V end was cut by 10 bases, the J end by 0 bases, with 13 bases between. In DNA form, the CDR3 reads TGTGCCACCCCAGGGAAACTAGCCAAAAACATTCAGTACTTC. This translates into CATPGKLAKNIQYF.